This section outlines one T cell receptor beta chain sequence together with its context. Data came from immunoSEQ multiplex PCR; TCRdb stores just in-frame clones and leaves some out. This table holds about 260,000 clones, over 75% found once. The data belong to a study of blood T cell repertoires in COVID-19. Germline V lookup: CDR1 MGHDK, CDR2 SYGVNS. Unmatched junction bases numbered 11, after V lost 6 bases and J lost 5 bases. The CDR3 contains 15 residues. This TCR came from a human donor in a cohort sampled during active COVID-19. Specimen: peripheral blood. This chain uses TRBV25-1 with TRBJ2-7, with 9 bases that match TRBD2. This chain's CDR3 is CASSYPGTSKDEQYF. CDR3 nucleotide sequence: TGTGCCAGCAGCTACCCCGGGACTAGCAAAGACGAGCAGTACTTC.